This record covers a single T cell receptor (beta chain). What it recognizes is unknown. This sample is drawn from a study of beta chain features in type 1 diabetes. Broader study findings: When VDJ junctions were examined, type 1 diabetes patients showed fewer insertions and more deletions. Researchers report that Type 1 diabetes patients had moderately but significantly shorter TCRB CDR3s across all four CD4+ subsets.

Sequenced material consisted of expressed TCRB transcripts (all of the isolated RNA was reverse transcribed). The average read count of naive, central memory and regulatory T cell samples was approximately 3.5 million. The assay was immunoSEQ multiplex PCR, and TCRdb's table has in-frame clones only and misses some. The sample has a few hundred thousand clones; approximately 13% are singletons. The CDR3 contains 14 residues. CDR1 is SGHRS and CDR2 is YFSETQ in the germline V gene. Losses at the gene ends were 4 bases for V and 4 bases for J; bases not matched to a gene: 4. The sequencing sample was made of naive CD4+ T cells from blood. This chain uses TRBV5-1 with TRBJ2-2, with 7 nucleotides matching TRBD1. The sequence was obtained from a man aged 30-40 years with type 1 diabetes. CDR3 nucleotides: TGCGCCAGCAGCGCCGGACAGGCCACCGGGGAGCTGTTTTTT. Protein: CASSAGQATGELFF.